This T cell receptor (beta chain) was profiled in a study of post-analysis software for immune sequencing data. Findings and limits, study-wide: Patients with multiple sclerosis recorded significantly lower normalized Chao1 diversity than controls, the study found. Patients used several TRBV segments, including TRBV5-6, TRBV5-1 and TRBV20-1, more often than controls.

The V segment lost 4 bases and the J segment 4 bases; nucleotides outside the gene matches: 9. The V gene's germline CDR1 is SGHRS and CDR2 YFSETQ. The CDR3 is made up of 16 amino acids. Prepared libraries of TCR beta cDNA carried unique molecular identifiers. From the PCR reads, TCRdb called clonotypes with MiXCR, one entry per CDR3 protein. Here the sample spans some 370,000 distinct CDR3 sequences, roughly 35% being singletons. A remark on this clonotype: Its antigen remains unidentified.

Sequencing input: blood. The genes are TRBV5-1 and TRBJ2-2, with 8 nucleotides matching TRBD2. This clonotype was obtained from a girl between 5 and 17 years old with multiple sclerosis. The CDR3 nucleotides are TGCGCCAGCAGCCCCTCAGCGGGGGCCATCACCGGGGAGCTGTTTTTT. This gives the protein CASSPSAGAITGELFF.